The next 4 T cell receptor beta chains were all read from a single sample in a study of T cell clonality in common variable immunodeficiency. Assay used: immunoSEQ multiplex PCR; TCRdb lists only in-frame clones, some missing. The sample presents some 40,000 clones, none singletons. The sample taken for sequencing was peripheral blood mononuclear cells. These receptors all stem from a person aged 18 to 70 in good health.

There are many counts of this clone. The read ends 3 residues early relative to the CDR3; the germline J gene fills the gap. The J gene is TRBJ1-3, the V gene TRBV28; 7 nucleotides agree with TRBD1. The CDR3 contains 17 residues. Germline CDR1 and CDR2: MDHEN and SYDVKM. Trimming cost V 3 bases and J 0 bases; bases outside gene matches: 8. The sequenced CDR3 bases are TGTGCCAGCAGTTTTTATCGACAGGGCGCCTCTGGAAACACC. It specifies CASSFYRQGASGNT. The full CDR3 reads CASSFYRQGASGNTIYF.

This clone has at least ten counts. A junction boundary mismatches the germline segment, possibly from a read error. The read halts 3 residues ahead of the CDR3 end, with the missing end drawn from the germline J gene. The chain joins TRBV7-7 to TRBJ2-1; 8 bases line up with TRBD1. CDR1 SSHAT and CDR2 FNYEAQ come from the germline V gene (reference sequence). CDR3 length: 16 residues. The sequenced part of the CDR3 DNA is TGTGCTAGCAGCTTAGCGCCCGGGACAGGCTACAATGAG. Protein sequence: CASSLAPGTGYNE. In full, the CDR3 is CASSLAPGTGYNEQFF.

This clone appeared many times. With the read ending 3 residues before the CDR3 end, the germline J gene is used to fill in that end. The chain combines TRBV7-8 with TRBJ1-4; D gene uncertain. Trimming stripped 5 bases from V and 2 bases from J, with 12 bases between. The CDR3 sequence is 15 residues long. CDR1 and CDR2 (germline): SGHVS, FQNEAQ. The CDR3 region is CASSLRGVTNEKLFF. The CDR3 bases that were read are TGTGCCAGCAGCCTCCGCGGGGTTACTAATGAAAAA.

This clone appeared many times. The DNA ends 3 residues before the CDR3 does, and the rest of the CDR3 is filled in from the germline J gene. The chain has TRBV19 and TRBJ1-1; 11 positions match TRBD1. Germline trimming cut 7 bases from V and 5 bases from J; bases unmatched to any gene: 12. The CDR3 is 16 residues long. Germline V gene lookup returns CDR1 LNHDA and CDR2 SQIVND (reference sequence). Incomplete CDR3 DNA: TGTGCCAGTATCACCGGGTCTCGGGACAGGGGGACTGAA. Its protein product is CASITGSRDRGTE. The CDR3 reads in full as CASITGSRDRGTEAFF.